These T cell receptor beta chains were read from a single sample in a study of cytomegalovirus exposure and HLA in healthy donors. TCRdb keeps only in-frame clones here, not all; method: immunoSEQ multiplex PCR. The repertoire holds over 150,000 clones, with about 82% as singletons. Sequenced input: PBMCs. The receptors were sampled from a human donor in good health. The CDR3 runs from the conserved cysteine through the conserved F or W. A D gene is named only where the DNA matches it firmly. Expanded clones get a size class; other rows say once, few or many, or leave the size out.

size,J,length,D,V,CDR3,DNA
medium-sized,TRBJ2-7,14,-,TRBV6-4,CASSEGAGSYEQYF,TGTGCCAGCAGTGAGGGGGCAGGGTCCTACGAGCAGTACTTC
few,TRBJ2-3,16,TRBD2,TRBV10-2,CASSEKLAGIWWGQYF,TGCGCCAGCAGTGAGAAACTAGCGGGGATATGGTGGGGGCAGTATTTT
-,TRBJ1-5,14,-,TRBV9,CASSVGDTNQPQHF,TGTGCCAGCAGCGTGGGGGACACCAATCAGCCCCAGCATTTT
-,TRBJ2-5,15,TRBD1,TRBV5-6,CASSTTGEYQETQYF,TGTGCCAGCAGCACGACAGGGGAGTACCAAGAGACCCAGTACTTC
-,TRBJ2-2,11,-,TRBV7-9,CASSLTGELFF,TGTGCCAGCAGCCTTACCGGGGAGCTGTTTTTT
-,TRBJ2-5,17,TRBD1,TRBV28,CASRGATPGQGGETQYF,TGTGCCAGCAGGGGGGCTACACCGGGACAGGGAGGAGAGACCCAGTACTTC
once,TRBJ1-1,15,-,TRBV30,CAWSGTRVGDTEAFF,TGTGCCTGGAGTGGGACCAGGGTTGGGGACACTGAAGCTTTCTTT
-,TRBJ1-4,14,TRBD1,TRBV28,CASSFVRGNEKLFF,TGTGCCAGCAGTTTTGTCAGGGGGAATGAAAAACTGTTTTTT
-,TRBJ1-5,15,TRBD1,TRBV9,CASSLGQGSNQPQHF,TGTGCCAGCAGCCTCGGACAGGGCAGCAATCAGCCCCAGCATTTT
-,TRBJ2-2,15,TRBD2,TRBV7-2,CASRRSGLGVGELFF,TGTGCCAGCAGAAGATCGGGACTAGGCGTCGGGGAGCTGTTTTTT
-,TRBJ2-1,13,-,TRBV5-1,CASSPVPLNEQFF,TGCGCCAGCAGCCCGGTCCCCCTAAATGAGCAGTTCTTC
few,TRBJ1-2,13,-,TRBV5-1,CASSFPAGDGYTF,TGCGCCAGCAGCTTTCCTGCAGGGGATGGCTACACCTTC
-,TRBJ1-1,16,-,TRBV18,CASSPTAAAPNTEAFF,TGTGCCAGCTCACCAACGGCGGCAGCTCCTAACACTGAAGCTTTCTTT
-,TRBJ1-1,13,-,TRBV18,CASSGGRDTEAFF,TGTGCCAGCTCGGGGGGGAGGGACACTGAAGCTTTCTTT
-,TRBJ2-1,15,-,TRBV4-3,CASSQDETGGSEQFF,TGCGCCAGCAGCCAAGATGAGACAGGCGGGAGCGAGCAGTTCTTC